The rows below give T cell receptor beta chains drawn from one sample of a study of CD8+ T cells in alopecia areata. Data came from immunoSEQ multiplex PCR; TCRdb stores just in-frame clones and leaves some out. The sample includes fewer than 250,000 clones, 55% to 70% of them seen just once. This specimen was CD4+ T cells sorted from blood, taken at week 4, from a patient treated with tofacitinib. The receptors originated from a human donor with alopecia areata. Each CDR3 is given with its conserved first and last residue. D genes are given only for firm matches. Clone size is stated in some rows and not others, as once, few, many or a class when expanded.

clone_size: NA
j_call: TRBJ2-7
d_call: TRBD2
v_call: TRBV4-1
cdr3_nt: TGCGCCAGCAGCCAACAACCGGGACGGGAGGCCTACGAGCAGTACTTC
cdr3_aa: CASSQQPGREAYEQYF

clone_size: NA
j_call: TRBJ2-1
d_call: NA
v_call: TRBV29-1
cdr3_nt: TGCAGCGTTGAGGGGCAAAACTACAATGAGCAGTTCTTC
cdr3_aa: CSVEGQNYNEQFF

clone_size: NA
j_call: TRBJ2-4
d_call: NA
v_call: TRBV29-1
cdr3_nt: TGCAGCGTTGACTATTCGATAAACGGGGGCATTCAGTACTTC
cdr3_aa: CSVDYSINGGIQYF

clone_size: NA
j_call: TRBJ2-2
d_call: TRBD1
v_call: TRBV15
cdr3_nt: TGTGCCACCAGCAGAGGAGAGACAGGGGGCACCGGGGAGCTGTTTTTT
cdr3_aa: CATSRGETGGTGELFF

clone_size: few
j_call: TRBJ2-5
d_call: TRBD1
v_call: TRBV7-2
cdr3_nt: TGTGCCAGCAGCTTTAAGACAGGGGGCGCAGGGGAGACCCAGTACTTC
cdr3_aa: CASSFKTGGAGETQYF

clone_size: NA
j_call: TRBJ1-3
d_call: TRBD1
v_call: TRBV7-9
cdr3_nt: TGTGCCAGCAGCGCGACCAGGGGACAGCCCGACTCTTTTGGAAACACCATATATTTT
cdr3_aa: CASSATRGQPDSFGNTIYF

clone_size: NA
j_call: TRBJ1-1
d_call: TRBD1
v_call: TRBV7-9
cdr3_nt: TGTGCCAGCAGCTTAGCCCTGGACAGGGTGCGAGAAGCTTTCTTT
cdr3_aa: CASSLALDRVREAFF

clone_size: NA
j_call: TRBJ2-7
d_call: NA
v_call: TRBV30
cdr3_nt: TGTGCCTGGAGTGGTGGGGGGCCCGAGCAGTACTTC
cdr3_aa: CAWSGGGPEQYF

clone_size: NA
j_call: TRBJ2-7
d_call: NA
v_call: TRBV5-7
cdr3_nt: TGTGCCAGCAGCTTAGGGCAGGGCCACGAGCAGTACTTC
cdr3_aa: CASSLGQGHEQYF

clone_size: NA
j_call: TRBJ1-6
d_call: NA
v_call: TRBV7-2
cdr3_nt: TGTGCCAGCAGCCCCGAAACCCTTAATTCACCCCTCCACTTT
cdr3_aa: CASSPETLNSPLHF

clone_size: NA
j_call: TRBJ1-4
d_call: NA
v_call: TRBV7-9
cdr3_nt: TGTGCCAGCAGTCCATCTCAGTCGGGTGAAAAACTGTTTTTT
cdr3_aa: CASSPSQSGEKLFF

clone_size: NA
j_call: TRBJ1-1
d_call: NA
v_call: TRBV30
cdr3_nt: TGTGCCTGGAGTAGGGACGCGAACACTGAAGCTTTCTTT
cdr3_aa: CAWSRDANTEAFF

clone_size: NA
j_call: TRBJ2-5
d_call: NA
v_call: TRBV15
cdr3_nt: TGTGCCACCAGCAGAGTTCGGGCGGGGTTGGAGACCCAGTACTTC
cdr3_aa: CATSRVRAGLETQYF

clone_size: NA
j_call: TRBJ2-6
d_call: TRBD1
v_call: TRBV2
cdr3_nt: TGTGCCAGCAGGACAGGGGGCGCCGGGGCCAACGTCCTGACTTTC
cdr3_aa: CASRTGGAGANVLTF

clone_size: NA
j_call: TRBJ2-3
d_call: TRBD2
v_call: TRBV29-1
cdr3_nt: TGCAGCGTTCGGCGGGGGGCAACAGATACGCAGTATTTT
cdr3_aa: CSVRRGATDTQYF

clone_size: once
j_call: TRBJ2-5
d_call: TRBD2
v_call: TRBV29-1
cdr3_nt: TGCAGCGCTATAGCGGGGAAAGAGACCCAGTACTTC
cdr3_aa: CSAIAGKETQYF

clone_size: once
j_call: TRBJ1-6
d_call: TRBD1
v_call: TRBV5-1
cdr3_nt: TGCGCCAGCAGCTTGGCGGGGACAGAACTTTCACCCCTCCACTTT
cdr3_aa: CASSLAGTELSPLHF

clone_size: few
j_call: TRBJ2-7
d_call: TRBD2
v_call: TRBV5-1
cdr3_nt: TGCGCCAGCAGCTACGGGACTAGCGGGGAGGCTCGGCAGTACTTC
cdr3_aa: CASSYGTSGEARQYF

clone_size: NA
j_call: TRBJ1-1
d_call: NA
v_call: TRBV23-1
cdr3_nt: TGCGCCAGCAGTCAATTCGACGAGGCTTTCTTT
cdr3_aa: CASSQFDEAFF

clone_size: few
j_call: TRBJ2-1
d_call: TRBD1
v_call: TRBV5-1
cdr3_nt: TGCGCCAGCAGCGCCGGGACAGCCTCCTACAATGAGCAGTTCTTC
cdr3_aa: CASSAGTASYNEQFF

clone_size: few
j_call: TRBJ2-3
d_call: NA
v_call: TRBV7-2
cdr3_nt: TGTGCCAGGGGAGGCGGAAGCACAGATACGCAGTATTTT
cdr3_aa: CARGGGSTDTQYF

clone_size: NA
j_call: TRBJ1-5
d_call: TRBD1
v_call: TRBV10-3
cdr3_nt: TGTGCCATCAGTGACGGGACAGGCCAGGATCAGCCCCAGCATTTT
cdr3_aa: CAISDGTGQDQPQHF

clone_size: NA
j_call: TRBJ2-7
d_call: NA
v_call: TRBV5-8
cdr3_nt: TGTGCCAGCAGTACGGCGGGCTACTCCTACGAGCAGTACTTC
cdr3_aa: CASSTAGYSYEQYF

clone_size: few
j_call: TRBJ1-1
d_call: TRBD1
v_call: TRBV29-1
cdr3_nt: TGCAGCGCCCAACAGGGACAGGGGGCTAATCTGAACACTGAAGCTTTCTTT
cdr3_aa: CSAQQGQGANLNTEAFF

clone_size: once
j_call: TRBJ2-5
d_call: NA
v_call: TRBV30
cdr3_nt: TGTGCCTGGAGTGTAGGGGACACCCTGCGGGAGACCCAGTACTTC
cdr3_aa: CAWSVGDTLRETQYF

clone_size: NA
j_call: TRBJ1-5
d_call: NA
v_call: TRBV2
cdr3_nt: TGTGCCAGCAGTGACAGTGCAGACCAGCCCCAGCATTTT
cdr3_aa: CASSDSADQPQHF

clone_size: NA
j_call: TRBJ1-5
d_call: NA
v_call: TRBV25-1
cdr3_nt: TGTGCCAGCAGTGAAAAACAGCCCCAGCATTTT
cdr3_aa: CASSEKQPQHF

clone_size: once
j_call: TRBJ2-3
d_call: TRBD2
v_call: TRBV5-6
cdr3_nt: TGTGCCAGCAGCTCGCCGGGACTATGGGGTGCGCCAGATACGCAGTATTTT
cdr3_aa: CASSSPGLWGAPDTQYF

clone_size: few
j_call: TRBJ2-1
d_call: TRBD2
v_call: TRBV18
cdr3_nt: TGTGCCAGCTCACCACCGACTAGCGGGGGGGCCAATGAGCAGTTCTTC
cdr3_aa: CASSPPTSGGANEQFF

clone_size: few
j_call: TRBJ1-5
d_call: NA
v_call: TRBV4-3
cdr3_nt: TGCGCCAGCAGCCAAGTTCCCATGGGACGGAGCAATCAGCCCCAGCATTTT
cdr3_aa: CASSQVPMGRSNQPQHF

clone_size: NA
j_call: TRBJ2-7
d_call: NA
v_call: TRBV5-1
cdr3_nt: TGCGCCAGCAGCATAGGACAGCCTTACGAGCAGTACTTC
cdr3_aa: CASSIGQPYEQYF

clone_size: NA
j_call: TRBJ2-6
d_call: TRBD1
v_call: TRBV29-1
cdr3_nt: TGCAGCGTTGGGACAGGTCACGTCCTGACTTTC
cdr3_aa: CSVGTGHVLTF

clone_size: NA
j_call: TRBJ2-7
d_call: TRBD1
v_call: TRBV30
cdr3_nt: TGTGCCTGGAGTAAGCAGGGGGCCCGAGAGCAGTACTTC
cdr3_aa: CAWSKQGAREQYF

clone_size: NA
j_call: TRBJ2-7
d_call: NA
v_call: TRBV30
cdr3_nt: TGTGCCTGGAGTGTAATTGGTTACGAGCAGTACTTC
cdr3_aa: CAWSVIGYEQYF

clone_size: NA
j_call: TRBJ1-1
d_call: TRBD1
v_call: TRBV29-1
cdr3_nt: TGCAGCGCCCGCCCAACAGGGGGTAGGAACACTGAAGCTTTCTTT
cdr3_aa: CSARPTGGRNTEAFF

clone_size: NA
j_call: TRBJ1-1
d_call: NA
v_call: TRBV2
cdr3_nt: TGTGCCAGCAGTGAAACTATCACAGGGAACACTGAAGCTTTCTTT
cdr3_aa: CASSETITGNTEAFF

clone_size: NA
j_call: TRBJ2-1
d_call: NA
v_call: TRBV5-6
cdr3_nt: TGTGCCAGCAGCTCCCTACGGGGTGAGCAGTTCTTC
cdr3_aa: CASSSLRGEQFF

clone_size: NA
j_call: TRBJ2-2
d_call: TRBD1
v_call: TRBV27
cdr3_nt: TGTGCCAGCACCTTGGGACAGGGAACAACCGGGGAGCTGTTTTTT
cdr3_aa: CASTLGQGTTGELFF

clone_size: NA
j_call: TRBJ1-6
d_call: TRBD1
v_call: TRBV19
cdr3_nt: TGTGCCAGTAGTATCTCCAAGACAGGGGTGTCGACCCTCCACTTT
cdr3_aa: CASSISKTGVSTLHF

clone_size: once
j_call: TRBJ2-1
d_call: TRBD2
v_call: TRBV4-1
cdr3_nt: TGCGCCAGCAGGCGATTCGGACTAGCGGGGGACAATGAGCAGTTCTTC
cdr3_aa: CASRRFGLAGDNEQFF

clone_size: NA
j_call: TRBJ1-6
d_call: NA
v_call: TRBV2
cdr3_nt: TGTGCCAGCAGTGATATAAGGGGTTATAATTCACCCCTCCACTTT
cdr3_aa: CASSDIRGYNSPLHF

clone_size: once
j_call: TRBJ1-4
d_call: NA
v_call: TRBV29-1
cdr3_nt: TGCAGCGCTAATTGGCGGAGCCTACCTGGAAAACTGTTTTTT
cdr3_aa: CSANWRSLPGKLFF

clone_size: NA
j_call: TRBJ1-2
d_call: NA
v_call: TRBV9
cdr3_nt: TGTGCCAGCAGCACGACAGCTAACTATGGCTACACCTTC
cdr3_aa: CASSTTANYGYTF

clone_size: NA
j_call: TRBJ1-4
d_call: NA
v_call: TRBV5-1
cdr3_nt: TGCGCCAGCAGCTTAGGACAGATTTCAGAAAAACTGTTTTTT
cdr3_aa: CASSLGQISEKLFF

clone_size: few
j_call: TRBJ2-3
d_call: NA
v_call: TRBV7-2
cdr3_nt: TGTGCCAGCAGCTTATTCCATTCGGATACGCAGTATTTT
cdr3_aa: CASSLFHSDTQYF

clone_size: NA
j_call: TRBJ1-1
d_call: NA
v_call: TRBV5-1
cdr3_nt: TGCGCCAGCAGCTTGGGTCCCGGGGATGGGACTGAAGCTTTCTTT
cdr3_aa: CASSLGPGDGTEAFF

clone_size: NA
j_call: TRBJ1-2
d_call: NA
v_call: TRBV11-2
cdr3_nt: TGTGCCAGCAGCTGGACAGAGAACTATGGCTACACCTTC
cdr3_aa: CASSWTENYGYTF

clone_size: few
j_call: TRBJ1-5
d_call: NA
v_call: TRBV7-2
cdr3_nt: TGTGCCAGCAGCTTAGGCCCCAGGGGAGTCCATCAGCCCCAGCATTTT
cdr3_aa: CASSLGPRGVHQPQHF

clone_size: NA
j_call: TRBJ1-2
d_call: NA
v_call: TRBV7-9
cdr3_nt: TGTGCCAGCAGCGCCTACCCGGGGGATGGCTACACCTTC
cdr3_aa: CASSAYPGDGYTF